This paragraph covers one T cell receptor (beta chain) sequence. Its antigen is still unknown. CDR3 length equals 18 residues. V was pared by 5 bases and J by 2 bases, with 23 bases between. The germline V gene encodes CDR1 SGHTA and CDR2 FQGTGA. The source of the sample is a study of vaccination effects on CD4 cells after COVID-19. Whole-study context: A couple of convalescent pre-vaccine samples were taken 142 and 148 days post-diagnosis.

Expansion with viral peptide pools was applied to antigen-specific CD4+ T cells by the ViraFEST assay prior to sequencing. Subsequent to about 10 days of culture, CD4+ T cells were isolated. From March to December 2020, the person had a SARS-CoV-2 infection that was confirmed by PCR. Only in-frame clones appear in the TCRdb table, and some are missing; sequencing was by immunoSEQ multiplex PCR. This sample has some 40,000 clones; about three quarters occur once, and the top ten carry over 15%. Specimen: CD4+ T cells from PBMCs cultured with HCoV-NL63 spike peptides, collected before COVID-19 vaccination. This chain joins TRBV7-3 and TRBJ2-3, with D perhaps TRBD2 (5 bases). The sequence came from a human donor who had a prior SARS-CoV-2 infection. The CDR3 sequence is CASSPSGSRGLNTDTQYF. The CDR3 DNA reads as TGTGCCAGCAGCCCGTCGGGGAGCCGAGGCCTCAACACAGATACGCAGTATTTT.